This TCR beta chain came from a study of T cell responses to AZD1222 COVID-19 vaccine. CDR1 is SGHNT, CDR2 YENEEA, per germline. CDR3 length: 17 residues. V dropped 0 bases and J dropped 6 bases, with 18 bases sitting between them. The data were produced by immunoSEQ multiplex PCR, yet TCRdb's version contains in-frame clones alone and is incomplete. The sample shows some 150,000 clones, around 83% of them seen only once. Pooled samples include second doses given at about 4 or 12 weeks. The chain employs TRBV11-3 and TRBJ2-1, with D uncertain. The clonotype originates from an adult who received the AZD1222 COVID-19 vaccine. The material sequenced was peripheral blood, taken 28 days after the second AZD1222 dose. In DNA, the CDR3 is TGTGCCAGCAGCTTAGATGGGAATGTTGGCACGCGCAATGAGCAGTTCTTC. Translating gives CASSLDGNVGTRNEQFF.